The entry that follows covers one T cell receptor beta chain sequence. CDR3 size: 14 residues. V lost 0 bases, J lost 8 bases, and 7 bases stayed unmatched. Germline CDR1 reads SGHKS; CDR2 reads YYEKEE (reference sequence). This entry is derived from a study of blood T cell repertoires in COVID-19. Per the original methods: By means of reference gene primer amplification, nucleated cell counts were estimated. Profiled with immunoSEQ multiplex PCR; TCRdb holds only in-frame clones, not every one. The V and J calls and the clone size are those of that table, but D and trimming were determined from the DNA. The repertoire has hundreds of thousands of clones, around 84% of them found once; the top ten carry roughly 12%.

The V gene is TRBV5-5, the J gene TRBJ1-2, with 7 bases that match TRBD1. The sequenced sample consisted of peripheral blood. This TCR came from a man aged 50 to 60 with COVID-19, enrolled during active disease. CDR3 sequence: CASSLADRAGGYTF. In DNA form, the CDR3 reads TGTGCCAGCAGCTTGGCTGACAGGGCGGGAGGCTACACCTTC.